Presented here are 9 T cell receptor beta chains from one specimen sequenced in a study of OX40 agonist ivuxolimab in advanced cancers. Libraries were prepared by immunoSEQ multiplex PCR; TCRdb keeps only in-frame clonotypes and omits some of them. Among about 68,000 clones, approximately 87% were seen once, and the ten largest hold roughly 0.69%. The source was CD4+ or CD8+ T cells sorted from blood, collected in a trial of the OX40 agonist ivuxolimab. The receptors shown here come from an adult with an advanced solid tumor such as melanoma, head and neck, liver or kidney cancer.

A single count supports this clone. The rearrangement joins TRBV11-2 to TRBJ2-5; D possibly matches TRBD1 or TRBD2 (5 bases each). The closer fit of TRBJ2-7 to the DNA end suggests the J call may be wrong. This CDR3 is built from 14 residues. CDR1 and CDR2 (germline): SGHAT, FQNNGV. Here the CDR3 DNA reads TGTGCCAGCAGCTTAGGAGGGACCTTCTACGAGCAGTACTTC. It codes for CASSLGGTFYEQYF.

This chain connects TRBV25-1 to TRBJ2-7; a weak D match, TRBD1 (6 bases). This CDR3 has 14 amino acids. CDR1 MGHDK and CDR2 SYGVNS come from the germline V gene. With 5 bases removed from V and 3 bases from J, the gap between germline ends came to 14 bases. CDR3 coding DNA: TGTGCCAGCAGTCCCAGGGGATCGGGCTACGAGCAGTACTTC. This encodes CASSPRGSGYEQYF.

J is TRBJ2-1 and V is TRBV7-8; no clear D. Germline V CDR1 and CDR2: SGHVS, FQNEAQ. The CDR3 has 16 amino acids. Trimming removed 2 bases at V and 0 bases at J, with 11 bases between. The CDR3 DNA is TGTGCCAGCAGCTTACTTGCTTTGAGCTCCTACAATGAGCAGTTCTTC. Translation: CASSLLALSSYNEQFF.

The chain is built from TRBV4-1 and TRBJ1-2, with 7 bases identical to TRBD1. Trimming took 2 bases from V and 8 from J; bases not matched to a gene: 8. The CDR3 loop spans 14 amino acids. Germline V gene data show CDR1 as MGHRA and CDR2 as YSYEKL. The CDR3, as DNA: TGCGCCAGCAGCCAACCCACAGGGGTCAACGGCTACACCTTC. This encodes CASSQPTGVNGYTF.

CDR3 loop: CASWGAGTPYNEQFF. CDR3 DNA sequence: TGTGCCAGCTGGGGAGCGGGGACCCCATACAATGAGCAGTTCTTC. J is TRBJ2-1 and V is TRBV27; TRBD2 matches at 7 bases. Germline loops: CDR1 MNHEY, CDR2 SMNVEV (reference sequence). CDR3 length: 15 residues. Trimming removed 8 bases from V and 4 bases from J; junction bases left unmatched: 11.

This chain links TRBV10-1 with TRBJ2-2, with D possibly matching TRBD2 (5 bases). V lost 3 bases and J 0 bases, leaving 8 bases between the germline ends. Germline V CDR1 and CDR2: WNHNN, SYGVQD (reference sequence). The CDR3 extends over 15 amino acids. CDR3 sequence reads: CASSDADSNTGELFF. The CDR3, as DNA: TGCGCCAGCAGTGATGCGGACTCGAACACCGGGGAGCTGTTTTTT.

This clone appeared a few times. This chain uses TRBV9 with TRBJ1-1; D remains unclear. CDR1 and CDR2 (germline): SGDLS, YYNGEE. This CDR3 is 14 amino acids long. Trimming removed 0 bases at V and 12 bases at J, with 18 bases between. As DNA, the CDR3 is TGTGCCAGCAGCGTAGTTTTGGACGGAGGTAGAACTTTCTTT. It translates to CASSVVLDGGRTFF. Using reference TRBV9 and TRBJ1-1 for the parts outside the CDR3, the full variable domain is DSGVTQTPKHLITATGQRVTLRCSPRSGDLSVYWYQQSLDQGLQFLIQYYNGEERAKGNILERFSAQQFPDLHSELNLSSLELGDSALYFCASSVVLDGGRTFFGQGTRLTVV.

Here the CDR3 DNA reads TGTGCCAGCAGCTTGGCCGGGACAGGGGGAAAACTGTTTTTT. This translates into CASSLAGTGGKLFF. The V call is TRBV5-8, the J call TRBJ1-4; 11 nucleotides agree with TRBD1. The CDR3 sequence is 14 residues long. Germline V CDR1 and CDR2: SGHTS, YDEGEE. The J segment lost 10 bases and the V segment lost 0 bases, leaving 2 bases of the junction unmatched.

The chain has TRBV11-2 and TRBJ2-6; D ambiguous. This CDR3 contains 18 residues. V was trimmed by 2 bases and J by 1 base, leaving 15 bases between them. Germline assignment: CDR1 SGHAT and CDR2 FQNNGV. CDR3: CASSLFADPGSGANVLTF. The CDR3 DNA is TGTGCCAGCAGCTTATTCGCCGACCCTGGATCTGGGGCCAACGTCCTGACTTTC.